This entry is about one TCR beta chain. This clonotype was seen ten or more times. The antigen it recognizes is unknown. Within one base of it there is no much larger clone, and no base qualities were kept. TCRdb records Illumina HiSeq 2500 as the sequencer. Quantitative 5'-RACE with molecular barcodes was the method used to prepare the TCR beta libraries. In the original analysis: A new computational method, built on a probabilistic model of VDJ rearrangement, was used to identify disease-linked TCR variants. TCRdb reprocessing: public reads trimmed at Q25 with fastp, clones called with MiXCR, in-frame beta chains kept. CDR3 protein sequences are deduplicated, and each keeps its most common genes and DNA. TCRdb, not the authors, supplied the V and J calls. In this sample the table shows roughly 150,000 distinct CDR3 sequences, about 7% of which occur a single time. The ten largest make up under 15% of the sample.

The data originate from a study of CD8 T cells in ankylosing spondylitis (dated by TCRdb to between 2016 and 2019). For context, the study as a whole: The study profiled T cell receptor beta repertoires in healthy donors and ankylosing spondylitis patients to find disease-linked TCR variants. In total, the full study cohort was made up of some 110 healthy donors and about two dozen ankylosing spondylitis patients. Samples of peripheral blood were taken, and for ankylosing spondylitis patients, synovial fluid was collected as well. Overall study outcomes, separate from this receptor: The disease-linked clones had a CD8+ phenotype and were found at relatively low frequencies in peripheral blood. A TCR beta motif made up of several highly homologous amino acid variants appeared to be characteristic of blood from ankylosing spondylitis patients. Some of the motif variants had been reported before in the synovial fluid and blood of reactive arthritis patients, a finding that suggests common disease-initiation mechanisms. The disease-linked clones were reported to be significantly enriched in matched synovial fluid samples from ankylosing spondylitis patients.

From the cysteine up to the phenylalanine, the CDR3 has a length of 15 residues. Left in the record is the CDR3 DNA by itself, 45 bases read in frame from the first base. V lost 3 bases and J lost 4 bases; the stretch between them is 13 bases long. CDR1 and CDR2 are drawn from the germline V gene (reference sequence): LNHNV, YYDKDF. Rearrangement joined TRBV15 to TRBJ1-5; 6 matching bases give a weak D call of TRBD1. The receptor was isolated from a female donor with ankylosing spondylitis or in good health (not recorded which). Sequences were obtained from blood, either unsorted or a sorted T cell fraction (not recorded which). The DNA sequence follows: TGTGCCACCAGCAGTCACGGGGGCGGAAATCAGCCCCAGCATTTT. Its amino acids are CATSSHGGGNQPQHF.